Listed here are 21 T cell receptor beta chains from one sample, sequenced in a study of blood T cell repertoires in COVID-19. The method was immunoSEQ multiplex PCR; TCRdb's version includes in-frame clones alone and lacks a portion of them. The sample shows approximately 80,000 clones, around 87% of them seen only once. The sequenced sample was peripheral blood. These receptors all come from a man in his forties with acute or convalescent COVID-19.

The chain has TRBV19 and TRBJ2-7; 7 bases fit TRBD1. With 3 bases clipped from V and 2 bases from J, the junction kept 7 bases outside the gene matches. The germline CDR1 and CDR2 sequences are LNHDA and SQIVND (reference sequence). The CDR3 extends over 15 amino acids. The CDR3 nucleotides read TGTGCCAGTAGTATCAAACAGGGGCCAACCTACGAGCAGTACTTC. Translating gives CASSIKQGPTYEQYF. The full variable domain, rest sourced from reference TRBV19 and TRBJ2-7, is DGGITQSPKYLFRKEGQNVTLSCEQNLNHDAMYWYRQDPGQGLRLIYYSQIVNDFQKGDIAEGYSVSREKKESFPLTVTSAQKNPTAFYLCASSIKQGPTYEQYFGPGTRLTVT.

The rearrangement uses TRBV5-6 and TRBJ1-2, with D perhaps matching TRBD1 (5 bases). Germline loops: CDR1 SGHDT, CDR2 YYEEEE. Trimming stripped 4 bases from V and 5 bases from J, with 12 bases between. The CDR3 extends over 13 amino acids. CDR3 in amino acids: CASSLQRGYGYTF. Written as DNA, the CDR3 is TGTGCCAGCAGCCTCCAAAGGGGATATGGCTACACCTTC. The full variable domain, with the rest looked up from reference TRBV5-6 and TRBJ1-2, is DAGVTQSPTHLIKTRGQQVTLRCSPKSGHDTVSWYQQALGQGPQFIFQYYEEEERQRGNFPDRFSGHQFPNYSSELNVNALLLGDSALYLCASSLQRGYGYTFGSGTRLTVV.

The rearrangement links TRBV6-5 to TRBJ1-5, with D possibly being TRBD1 (5 bases). V lost 7 bases and J 2 bases, leaving 15 bases between the germline ends. Germline V CDR1 and CDR2: MNHEY, SVGAGI. This CDR3 region has 15 residues. CDR3 coding DNA: TGTGCCAGCACCTCCTCGTGGGGGGGCAATCAGCCCCAGCATTTT. This codes for CASTSSWGGNQPQHF.

V gene TRBV23-1 combines with J gene TRBJ2-2; possible D gene TRBD1, 6 bases. TRBV23-1 belongs to the ORF category, with a function that is uncertain. Trimming pared 7 bases from V and 4 bases from J, leaving 22 bases between. CDR3 size: 17 residues. The CDR3 loop is CASILFPGHRPTGELFF. Here the CDR3 DNA reads TGCGCCAGCATTCTGTTTCCGGGACACCGGCCCACCGGGGAGCTGTTTTTT.

This clone has only a few counts. V usage is TRBV6-5 and J usage is TRBJ2-7; maybe TRBD1 (6 bases). From germline, CDR1 is MNHEY and CDR2 SVGAGI. The CDR3 consists of 15 residues. The ends were cut back, 6 bases at V and 3 bases at J, with 18 bases in the middle. CDR3 DNA sequence: TGTGCCAGCAGCCCCGGGACATTCTGGGACTACGAGCAGTACTTC. It specifies CASSPGTFWDYEQYF.

The chain couples TRBV7-8 to TRBJ2-3, with TRBD1 identical over 7 bases. The CDR3 extends over 13 amino acids. J lost 4 bases, V lost 3 bases, and 1 base had no gene match. Germline assignment: CDR1 SGHVS and CDR2 FQNEAQ. The CDR3 DNA reads as TGTGCCAGCAGCTTTACAGGGGCAGATACGCAGTATTTT. It specifies CASSFTGADTQYF. Together with reference TRBV7-8 and TRBJ2-3, the CDR3 gives the full variable domain: GAGVSQSPRYKVAKRGQDVALRCDPISGHVSLFWYQQALGQGPEFLTYFQNEAQLDKSGLPSDRFFAERPEGSVSTLKIQRTQQEDSAVYLCASSFTGADTQYFGPGTRLTVL.

This chain links TRBV27 with TRBJ2-3; TRBD1 agrees at 8 bases. The junction had 4 bases not matched to a gene; V was cut back by 4 bases and J by 1 base. Germline CDR1 and CDR2: MNHEY and SMNVEV (reference sequence). This CDR3 region has 15 residues. CDR3 in amino acids: CASSSHRGGTDTQYF. CDR3 in DNA: TGTGCCAGCAGTTCGCACAGGGGGGGCACAGATACGCAGTATTTT.

This chain links TRBV30 with TRBJ1-5, with a possible D match to TRBD1 (5 bases). Per germline, CDR1 GTSNPN and CDR2 SVGIG (reference sequence). This CDR3 contains 14 residues. Trimming removed 5 bases from V and 0 bases from J, with 11 bases in between. This CDR3 reads CAWGQAYSNQPQHF. Written as DNA, the CDR3 is TGTGCCTGGGGACAAGCATATAGCAATCAGCCCCAGCATTTT.

This chain joins TRBV3-1 (or the pseudogene TRBV3-2) and TRBJ2-1; 14 bases match TRBD2. The CDR3 is 16 residues long. The trim removed 1 base at V and 7 bases at J, leaving 3 bases unmatched. CDR1 LGHDT and CDR2 YNNKEL come from the germline V gene (reference sequence). This CDR3 is CASSQGTSGRRNEQFF. DNA for the CDR3: TGTGCCAGCAGCCAAGGGACTAGCGGGAGGAGAAATGAGCAGTTCTTC.

The CDR3: CATSRGGGRETQYF. The DNA of the CDR3 is TGTGCCACCAGCAGAGGAGGCGGCCGGGAGACCCAGTACTTC. This rearrangement joins TRBV15 to TRBJ2-5, with unresolved D. This CDR3 has 14 residues. The V gene lost 1 base and the J gene lost 5 bases, with 11 bases spanning the gap. Germline V lookup: CDR1 LNHNV, CDR2 YYDKDF (reference sequence).

The rearrangement links TRBV10-2 to TRBJ2-5; tentatively, D is TRBD1 (5 bases). The CDR3 loop spans 16 amino acids. V dropped 6 bases and J dropped 5 bases, with 22 bases sitting between them. Germline CDR1 reads WSHSY; CDR2 reads SAAADI. The CDR3 protein is CASSTFVGARWETQYF. The CDR3 coding sequence is TGCGCCAGCAGCACGTTCGTTGGGGCCCGATGGGAGACCCAGTACTTC.

The chain recombines TRBV11-3 with TRBJ2-1; no clear D. The CDR3 runs 13 residues. Germline loops: CDR1 SGHNT, CDR2 YENEEA. Trimming stripped 1 base from V and 5 bases from J, with 6 bases between. CDR3 DNA: TGTGCCAGCAGCTTAGTGCGGAACAATGAGCAGTTCTTC. This codes for CASSLVRNNEQFF.

The J gene is TRBJ2-7, the V gene TRBV5-6; D is possibly TRBD1 (6 bases). The CDR3 covers 14 residues. Germline V CDR1 and CDR2: SGHDT, YYEEEE. V was trimmed by 1 base and J by 3 bases, leaving 11 bases between them. The CDR3 region has the DNA TGTGCCAGCAGCTTGTCCCCCAGGGGCTACGAGCAGTACTTC. Translated, it gives CASSLSPRGYEQYF.

The CDR3 sequence is CASIRRDSYEQYF. Here the CDR3 DNA reads TGTGCCAGCATCCGACGGGACTCCTACGAGCAGTACTTC. The rearrangement uses TRBV5-6 and TRBJ2-7; possibly TRBD2 for D (5 bases). Trimming shortened V by 6 bases and J by 0 bases, and 10 bases separated the two germline ends. The CDR3 runs 13 residues. CDR1 is SGHDT, CDR2 YYEEEE, per germline.

CDR3 sequence reads: CASSAFRTLYNSPLHF. DNA for the CDR3: TGTGCCAGCAGCGCGTTCCGGACTCTATATAATTCACCCCTCCACTTT. The genes are TRBV7-9 and TRBJ1-6; D unclear. CDR1 is SEHNR and CDR2 is FQNEAQ in the germline V gene (reference sequence). The CDR3 is 16 amino acids. V was cut by 5 bases and J by 4 bases, with 15 bases left in between.

This sequence joins TRBV21-1 and TRBJ2-1; the D call of TRBD2 is as the table states it, not checked on the DNA. TRBV21-1 has pseudogene status. The CDR3 runs to 16 residues. The CDR3 DNA is TGTGCCAGCAGCAAAGCCGGCGGTCCGCCAAACAATGAGCAGTTCTTC. Translating gives CASSKAGGPPNNEQFF.

The V gene is TRBV24-1, the J gene TRBJ1-1; possible D gene TRBD1, 6 bases. This CDR3 comprises 14 residues. Trimming cost V 4 bases and J 5 bases, with 13 bases left between them. Per the germline V gene, CDR1 is KGHDR and CDR2 is SFDVKD. CDR3 nucleotide sequence: TGTGCCACCAGTGAGAGGGGGTGGGGGACTGAAGCTTTCTTT. It encodes CATSERGWGTEAFF.

CDR3 DNA: TGTGCCTGGAGTCTATTCGGACAGCCCTATGGCTACACCTTC. Translating it yields CAWSLFGQPYGYTF. The gene calls are TRBV30 and TRBJ1-2; a weak D match, TRBD1 (6 bases). CDR1 and CDR2 (germline): GTSNPN, SVGIG (reference sequence). The CDR3 length is 14 residues. Between the trimmed V and J ends, which lost 2 bases and 4 bases, there was a span of 14 bases. Full variable domain (rest looked up from reference TRBV30 and TRBJ1-2): SQTIHQWPATLVQPVGSPLSLECTVEGTSNPNLYWYRQAAGRGLQLLFYSVGIGQISSEVPQNLSASRPQDRQFILSSKKLLLSDSGFYLCAWSLFGQPYGYTFGSGTRLTVV.

V gene TRBV9 combines with J gene TRBJ2-1, with D possibly matching TRBD1 (5 bases). Per the germline V gene, CDR1 is SGDLS and CDR2 is YYNGEE. The CDR3 loop spans 15 amino acids. Trimming stripped 3 bases from V and 2 bases from J, with 12 bases between. CDR3 DNA sequence: TGTGCCAGCAGCGAGGGGAAGGATCCCTACAATGAGCAGTTCTTC. Translated, it gives CASSEGKDPYNEQFF.

The chain employs TRBV18 and TRBJ2-1; TRBD1 matches 7 bases. There are 15 residues in the CDR3. The V gene end was trimmed by 6 bases and the J gene end by 3 bases; junction bases not matched to a gene: 8. Germline V CDR1 and CDR2: KGHSH, LQKENI. CDR3 in amino acids: CASSPDRVNYNEQFF. CDR3 DNA sequence: TGTGCCAGCTCCCCTGACAGGGTGAACTACAATGAGCAGTTCTTC.

The chain recombines TRBV9 with TRBJ1-2, with 10 bases that match TRBD1. Losses at the gene ends were 4 bases for V and 2 bases for J; bases not matched to a gene: 5. Germline V gives CDR1 SGDLS, CDR2 YYNGEE. The CDR3 length is 15 residues. The DNA for the CDR3 is TGTGCCAGCAGCATTGGGACAGGGGCGAACTATGGCTACACCTTC. This gives the protein CASSIGTGANYGYTF. Supplemented by reference TRBV9 and TRBJ1-2, the full variable domain reads DSGVTQTPKHLITATGQRVTLRCSPRSGDLSVYWYQQSLDQGLQFLIQYYNGEERAKGNILERFSAQQFPDLHSELNLSSLELGDSALYFCASSIGTGANYGYTFGSGTRLTVV.